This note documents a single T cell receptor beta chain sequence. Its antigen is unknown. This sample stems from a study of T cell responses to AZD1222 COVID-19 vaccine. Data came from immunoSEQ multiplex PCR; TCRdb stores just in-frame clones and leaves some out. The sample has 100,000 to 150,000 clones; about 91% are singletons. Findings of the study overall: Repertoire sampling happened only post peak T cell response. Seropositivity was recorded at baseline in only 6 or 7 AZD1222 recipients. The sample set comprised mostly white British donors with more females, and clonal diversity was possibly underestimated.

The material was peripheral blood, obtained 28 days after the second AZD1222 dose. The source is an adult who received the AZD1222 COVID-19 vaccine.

CDR3 region: CASSLPRMNTEAFF. As DNA, the CDR3 is TGTGCCAGCAGCCTACCTCGGATGAACACTGAAGCTTTCTTT. The chain employs TRBV7-2 and TRBJ1-1, with D unclear. The germline CDR1 and CDR2 sequences are SGHTA and FQGNSA. This CDR3 has 14 residues. Between the trimmed V and J ends, which lost 5 bases and 0 bases, there was a span of 10 bases.